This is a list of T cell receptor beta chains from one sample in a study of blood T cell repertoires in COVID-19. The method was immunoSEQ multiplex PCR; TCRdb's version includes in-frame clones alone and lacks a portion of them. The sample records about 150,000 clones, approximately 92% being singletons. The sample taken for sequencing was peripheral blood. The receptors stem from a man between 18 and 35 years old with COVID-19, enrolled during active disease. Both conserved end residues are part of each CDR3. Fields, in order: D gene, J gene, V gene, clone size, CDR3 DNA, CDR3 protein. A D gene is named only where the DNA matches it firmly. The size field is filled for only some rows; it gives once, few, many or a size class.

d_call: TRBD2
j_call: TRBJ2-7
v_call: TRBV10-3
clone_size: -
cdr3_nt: TGTGCCATCAGCCCGGGGCTAGCGGGAGAGAACGAGCAGTACTTC
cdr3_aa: CAISPGLAGENEQYF

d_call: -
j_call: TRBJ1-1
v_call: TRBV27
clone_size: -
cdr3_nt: TGTGCCAGCAGTTTAGTCGGGGGGAGCACTGAAGCTTTCTTT
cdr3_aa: CASSLVGGSTEAFF

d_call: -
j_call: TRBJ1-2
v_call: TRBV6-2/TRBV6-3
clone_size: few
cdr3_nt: TGTGCCAGCAGTTACGTCAGGAACTATGGCTACACCTTC
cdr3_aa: CASSYVRNYGYTF

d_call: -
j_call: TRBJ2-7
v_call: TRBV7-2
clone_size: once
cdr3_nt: TGTGCCAGCAGCCAAAATTGGGGGGTCTCCTACGAGCAGTACTTC
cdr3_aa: CASSQNWGVSYEQYF

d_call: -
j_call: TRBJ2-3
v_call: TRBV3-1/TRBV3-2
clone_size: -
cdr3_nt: TGTGCCAGCCCCTCGGGCACAGATACGCAGTATTTT
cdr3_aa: CASPSGTDTQYF

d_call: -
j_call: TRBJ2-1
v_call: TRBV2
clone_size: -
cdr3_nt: TGTGCCAGCAGTGGACCGGGGTCGATGGACAATGAGCAGTTCTTC
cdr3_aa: CASSGPGSMDNEQFF

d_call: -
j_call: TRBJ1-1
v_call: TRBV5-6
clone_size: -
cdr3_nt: TGTGCCAGCAGCCGCCCGCGGGGATTTCACACTGAAGCTTTCTTT
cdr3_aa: CASSRPRGFHTEAFF

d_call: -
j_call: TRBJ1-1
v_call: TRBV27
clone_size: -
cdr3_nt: TGTGCCAGCAGGGCAGGGACTGAAGCTTTCTTT
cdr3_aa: CASRAGTEAFF

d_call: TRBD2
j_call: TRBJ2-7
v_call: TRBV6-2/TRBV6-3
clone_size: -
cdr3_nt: TGTGCCAGCAGTTACTCGACGGCGGGAGGGCGCTACGAGCAGTACTTC
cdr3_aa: CASSYSTAGGRYEQYF

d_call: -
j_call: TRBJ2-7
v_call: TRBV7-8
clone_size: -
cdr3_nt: TGTGCCAGCAGCTTAGCTTACGGGTTCTCCTACGAGCAGTACTTC
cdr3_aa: CASSLAYGFSYEQYF

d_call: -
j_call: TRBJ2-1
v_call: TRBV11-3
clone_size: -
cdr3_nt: TGTGCCAGCAGCTCGGGGGAATACAATGAGCAGTTCTTC
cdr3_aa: CASSSGEYNEQFF

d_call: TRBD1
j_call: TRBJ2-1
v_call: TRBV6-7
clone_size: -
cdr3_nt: TGTGCCAGCAGCCTCGACAGGGGCTTAGCGGATTACAATGAGCAGTTCTTC
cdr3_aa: CASSLDRGLADYNEQFF

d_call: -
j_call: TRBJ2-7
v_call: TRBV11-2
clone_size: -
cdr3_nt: TGTGCCAGCAGCTTAGGGGGGCTAGTAAACGAGCAGTACTTC
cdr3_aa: CASSLGGLVNEQYF

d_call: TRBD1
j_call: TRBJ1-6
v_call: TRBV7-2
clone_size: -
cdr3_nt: TGTGCCAGCAGCTTAGCGCAGGGGGCGTTTAATTCACCCCTCCACTTT
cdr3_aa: CASSLAQGAFNSPLHF

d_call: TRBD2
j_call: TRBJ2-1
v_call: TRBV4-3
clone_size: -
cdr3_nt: TGCGCCAGCAGCCAAGATTCTAGCGGGAGCTACAATGAGCAGTTCTTC
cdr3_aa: CASSQDSSGSYNEQFF

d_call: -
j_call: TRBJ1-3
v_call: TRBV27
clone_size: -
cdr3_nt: TGTGCCAGCAGTTCCCTCTCTGGAAACACCATATATTTT
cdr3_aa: CASSSLSGNTIYF

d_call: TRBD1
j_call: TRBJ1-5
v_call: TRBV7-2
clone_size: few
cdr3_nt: TGTGCCAGCAGCTTACACAGGGGAGGTCAGCCCCAGCATTTT
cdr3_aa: CASSLHRGGQPQHF

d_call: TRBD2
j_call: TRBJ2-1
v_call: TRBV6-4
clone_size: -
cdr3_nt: TGTGCCAGCAGCCTCGGACTAGCGGGAGTGGGTGAGCAGTTCTTC
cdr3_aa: CASSLGLAGVGEQFF

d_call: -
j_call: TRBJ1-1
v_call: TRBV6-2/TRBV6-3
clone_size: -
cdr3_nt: TGTGCCAGCAGCTCGAGAGGGGGTGAACTAAGAGGCACTGAAGCTTTCTTT
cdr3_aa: CASSSRGGELRGTEAFF

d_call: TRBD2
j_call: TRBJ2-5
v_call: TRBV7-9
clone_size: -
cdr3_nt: TGTGCCAGCAGTTTTGGGCGGGGGGCAATCCAAGAGACCCAGTACTTC
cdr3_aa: CASSFGRGAIQETQYF

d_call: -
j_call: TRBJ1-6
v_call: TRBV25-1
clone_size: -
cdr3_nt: TGTGCCAGCAGTGAATTCCGGGGGGGGGCGGAATCACCCCTCCACTTT
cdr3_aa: CASSEFRGGAESPLHF

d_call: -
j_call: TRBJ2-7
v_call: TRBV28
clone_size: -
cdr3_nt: TGTGCCAGCAGCCCCGGCTACGAGCAGTACTTC
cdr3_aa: CASSPGYEQYF

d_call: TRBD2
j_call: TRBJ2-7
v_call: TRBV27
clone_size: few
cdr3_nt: TGTGCCAGCAGTTTGACGGGAGGGCCCTACTACGAGCAGTACTTC
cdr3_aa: CASSLTGGPYYEQYF

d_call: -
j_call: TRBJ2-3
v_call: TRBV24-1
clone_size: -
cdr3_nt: TGTGCCACCAGTGATTTACTCCCGGGACACCCGGCGAGCACAGATACGCAGTATTTT
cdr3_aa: CATSDLLPGHPASTDTQYF

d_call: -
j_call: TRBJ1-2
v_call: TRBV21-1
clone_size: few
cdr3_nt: TGTGCCAGCAGCGAATCCGGGACAGAGGATTATGGCTACACCTTC
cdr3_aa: CASSESGTEDYGYTF

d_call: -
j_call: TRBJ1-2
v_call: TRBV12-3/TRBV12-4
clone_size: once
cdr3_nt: TGTGCCAGCAGCTCAACAGGAATTGACTACACCTTC
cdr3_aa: CASSSTGIDYTF

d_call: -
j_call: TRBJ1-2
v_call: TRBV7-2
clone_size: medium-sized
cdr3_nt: TGTGCCAGCAGCCCACCCGCAGGGACAAACTATGGCTACACCTTC
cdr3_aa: CASSPPAGTNYGYTF

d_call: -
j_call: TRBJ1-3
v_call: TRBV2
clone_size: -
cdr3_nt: TGTGCCAGCACCCGGGAGGCTGGAAACACCATATATTTT
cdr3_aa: CASTREAGNTIYF